Each of the 18 T cell receptor beta chains below was sequenced from the same sample in a study of shared clonotypes between healthy human individuals. Repertoires were generated with immunoSEQ multiplex PCR, while TCRdb's copy carries only in-frame clones and drops some. The table records under 2,500,000 clones, approximately 94% of them present only once. Specimen: naive CD4+ T cells sorted from blood. Regarding subset: CD45RA+ positively selected. These receptors were taken from a young man in good health.

In DNA, the CDR3 is TGTGCCAGCAGCTTAGTGCTGGGAGGGGGGAAGTATGAGCAGTTCTTC. Amino acid sequence: CASSLVLGGGKYEQFF. This chain uses TRBV7-9 with TRBJ2-1; possible D gene TRBD2, 7 bases. CDR1 and CDR2 (germline): SEHNR, FQNEAQ (reference sequence). The V gene lost 1 base and the J gene lost 8 bases, with 18 bases spanning the gap. The CDR3 has 16 residues.

V gene TRBV27 combines with J gene TRBJ2-5, with D tentatively TRBD1 (7 bases). V lost 2 bases and J lost 5, with 15 bases in between. The CDR3 contains 15 residues. Germline-derived CDR1 and CDR2 are MNHEY and SMNVEV (reference sequence). This chain's CDR3 is CASSLGGAGGETQYF. CDR3 in DNA: TGTGCCAGCAGTTTAGGCGGGGCAGGGGGGGAGACCCAGTACTTC.

The J gene is TRBJ1-1, the V gene TRBV12-5; 9 bases are a match to TRBD1. The germline gives CDR1 LGHNT, CDR2 FRNRAP. With 0 bases clipped from V and 0 bases from J, the junction kept 8 bases outside the gene matches. The CDR3 is 18 amino acids. Here the CDR3 reads CASGLVLGQGILNTEAFF. CDR3 DNA sequence: TGTGCTAGTGGTTTGGTTTTAGGACAGGGGATCCTGAACACTGAAGCTTTCTTT.

This sequence joins TRBV27 and TRBJ1-4; D perhaps matches TRBD1 (5 bases). Trimming stripped 6 bases from V and 6 bases from J, with 17 bases between. In germline, CDR1 is MNHEY, CDR2 SMNVEV (reference sequence). CDR3 length equals 15 residues. CDR3 loop: CASSPQFEGYEKLFF. CDR3 DNA sequence: TGTGCCAGCAGCCCCCAGTTTGAGGGGTATGAAAAACTGTTTTTT.

This chain connects TRBV6-6 to TRBJ2-7; D might be TRBD1 or TRBD2, each matching 5 bases. The CDR3 contains 15 residues. CDR1 and CDR2 (germline): MNHNY, SVGAGI (reference sequence). V lost 6 bases to trimming and J lost 2 bases, with 17 bases between them. CDR3: CASRKGRDGPYEQYF. CDR3 coding DNA: TGTGCCAGCAGAAAGGGCCGGGACGGCCCCTACGAGCAGTACTTC.

V gene TRBV30 combines with J gene TRBJ1-2; possible D gene TRBD1, 6 bases. V was trimmed by 3 bases and J by 2 bases, leaving 7 bases between them. The CDR3 spans 12 residues. Germline-derived CDR1 and CDR2 are GTSNPN and SVGIG (reference sequence). In nucleotides, the CDR3 is TGTGCCTGGAGGAGGGGGAACTATGGCTACACCTTC. Its protein product is CAWRRGNYGYTF. Based on the CDR3 plus reference TRBV30 and TRBJ1-2, the full variable domain is SQTIHQWPATLVQPVGSPLSLECTVEGTSNPNLYWYRQAAGRGLQLLFYSVGIGQISSEVPQNLSASRPQDRQFILSSKKLLLSDSGFYLCAWRRGNYGYTFGSGTRLTVV.

Comments on this clone: Other DNA sequences in the same sample also yield this CDR3. V usage is TRBV6-6 and J usage is TRBJ1-5; TRBD1 is a possible D gene (5 bases). The V gene lost 6 bases and the J gene lost 0 bases, with 12 bases spanning the gap. This CDR3 has 15 amino acids. Germline-derived CDR1 and CDR2 are MNHNY and SVGAGI (reference sequence). The CDR3 DNA is TGTGCCAGCAGCTCCGACAGTTATAGCAATCAGCCCCAGCATTTT. It specifies CASSSDSYSNQPQHF.

The V gene is TRBV28, the J gene TRBJ2-1; D is unclear. CDR1 is MDHEN, CDR2 SYDVKM, per germline. The CDR3 length is 17 residues. V was clipped by 2 bases and J by 0 bases, with 14 bases between them. CDR3: CASSLPEGPSSYNEQFF. As DNA, the CDR3 is TGTGCCAGCAGTTTACCGGAAGGACCAAGCTCCTACAATGAGCAGTTCTTC.

The chain has TRBV6-6 and TRBJ2-5; TRBD2 is a possible D gene (5 bases). V was trimmed by 8 bases and J by 5 bases, leaving 12 bases between them. This CDR3 comprises 12 residues. Germline CDR1 MNHNY, CDR2 SVGAGI (reference sequence). CDR3 sequence: CASYGPGETQYF. The CDR3 DNA reads as TGTGCCAGCTATGGACCGGGGGAGACCCAGTACTTC.

This clone was picked up one time. The CDR3 nucleotides are TGTGCCAGCAGTTCCCACCGGGGCTCTGGAAACACCATATATTTT. This translates into CASSSHRGSGNTIYF. The chain is built from TRBV6-5 and TRBJ1-3; the D is unclear. Germline loops: CDR1 MNHEY, CDR2 SVGAGI. V was shortened by 4 bases and J by 0 bases, with 10 bases between the two germline ends. CDR3 length: 15 residues.

The chain couples TRBV11-3 to TRBJ2-1, with 12 bases fitting TRBD2. From germline, CDR1 is SGHNT and CDR2 YENEEA. CDR3 size: 16 residues. With V trimmed by 5 bases and J by 3 bases, 5 bases remained unmatched. The CDR3 DNA is TGTGCCAGCAGCCAAACTAGCGGGGGGCTCTACAATGAGCAGTTCTTC. Amino acids: CASSQTSGGLYNEQFF.

The chain recombines TRBV6-5 with TRBJ1-2, with D perhaps matching TRBD1 (6 bases). Germline V gene data show CDR1 as MNHEY and CDR2 as SVGAGI. The V end lost 7 bases, the J end lost 6 bases, and 15 bases lay between the germline ends. This CDR3 has 13 amino acids. The CDR3 DNA follows: TGTGCCAGCATTCGGAGAGGGGGTCATGGCTACACCTTC. Translating gives CASIRRGGHGYTF.

The chain carries TRBV5-1 and TRBJ1-5; no reliable D call. Trimming pared 2 bases from V and 3 bases from J, leaving 9 bases between. This CDR3 is built from 14 residues. CDR1 is SGHRS and CDR2 is YFSETQ in the germline V gene. Here the CDR3 DNA reads TGCGCCAGCAGCTTTGCGGGAGACAATCAGCCCCAGCATTTT. It yields the protein CASSFAGDNQPQHF.

CDR3 sequence: CASSSGAGHSTGNTIYF. In DNA form, the CDR3 reads TGTGCCAGCTCATCGGGGGCGGGACACTCGACTGGAAACACCATATATTTT. The gene calls are TRBV18 and TRBJ1-3, with a tentative D call TRBD1 (6 bases). Trimming removed 5 bases from V and 2 bases from J, with 19 bases in between. Germline assignment: CDR1 KGHSH and CDR2 LQKENI. The CDR3 totals 17 residues.

This chain links TRBV5-1 with TRBJ2-3, with D tentatively TRBD1 (6 bases). Per the germline V gene, CDR1 is SGHRS and CDR2 is YFSETQ. The CDR3 is 15 residues long. The V and J ends lost 0 bases and 6 bases respectively, with 14 bases between them. The CDR3 nucleotides read TGCGCCAGCAGCTTGGCCGGACAGCCATGGGATACGCAGTATTTT. This codes for CASSLAGQPWDTQYF.

This chain links TRBV7-9 with TRBJ1-3; 7 bases fit TRBD1. The CDR3 runs to 17 residues. In germline, CDR1 is SEHNR, CDR2 FQNEAQ (reference sequence). The junction had 11 bases not matched to a gene; V was cut back by 5 bases and J by 1 base. CDR3 loop: CASSPTTGSVSGNTIYF. Here the CDR3 DNA reads TGTGCCAGCAGCCCTACGACAGGGTCGGTGTCTGGAAACACCATATATTTT.

This clone was recorded only once. At the DNA level, this CDR3 is encoded by other sequences in the same sample as well. The chain uses TRBV11-2 and TRBJ1-1, with 7 bases fitting TRBD1. Germline CDR1 and CDR2: SGHAT and FQNNGV. Unmatched junction bases numbered 1, after V lost 3 bases and J lost 0 bases. This CDR3 spans 14 amino acids. The CDR3 DNA reads TGTGCCAGCAGCTTGGGACAGATGAACACTGAAGCTTTCTTT. This gives the protein CASSLGQMNTEAFF.

Points on this clone: This specimen includes other DNA sequences encoding the same CDR3. V and J are TRBV4-3 and TRBJ2-1, with D unclear. Between the trimmed V and J ends, which lost 0 bases and 7 bases, there was a span of 7 bases. CDR3 length: 13 amino acids. Germline V gene data show CDR1 as LGHNA and CDR2 as YSLEER. In DNA, the CDR3 is TGCGCCAGCAGCCAAGACCGCGCGAATGAGCAGTTCTTC. As protein: CASSQDRANEQFF.